This TCR beta chain appears in the sequencing data of a study of T cells in localized non-small cell lung cancer. Some clones are missing from TCRdb's copy, which holds only in-frame ones; the method was immunoSEQ multiplex PCR. The sample shows around 19,000 clones, roughly nine tenths of them seen only once. This clone was recorded once. Germline trimming cut 5 bases from V and 3 bases from J; bases unmatched to any gene: 11. The V gene's germline CDR1 is KGHSH and CDR2 LQKENI. This CDR3 contains 17 residues. The gene calls are TRBV18 and TRBJ1-2, with 11 bases aligning to TRBD1. The sequencing here drew on peripheral blood, taken before any cancer treatment. The clonotype comes from a woman aged 40-75 years with stage I lung adenocarcinoma. The CDR3 DNA reads as TGTGCCAGCTCATCTCAAAGACGGACAGGGGGCGACTATGGCTACACCTTC. It codes for CASSSQRRTGGDYGYTF.